This T cell receptor (beta chain) was profiled in a study of T cell responses to AZD1222 COVID-19 vaccine. Whole-study findings and limits: A mostly white British donor set with more females was recruited, and clonal diversity was possibly underestimated. Repertoires were sampled only after the peak T cell response. Unmutated regions of variants are reportedly targeted by nearly half of spike-specific TCRs. Across spike, vaccine-associated CD4 TCRs were found, dominant at 160-218 and 743-854.

Trimming cost V 7 bases and J 2 bases; bases outside gene matches: 6. This CDR3 is built from 14 residues. Germline V gene data show CDR1 as SNHLY and CDR2 as FYNNEI. A word on this clone: The target antigen is unknown.

The table came from immunoSEQ multiplex PCR; TCRdb's copy has only in-frame clones and leaves some out. This sample has 100,000 or so clones; more than 75% occur once, and the top ten carry roughly 10%. This chain joins TRBV2 and TRBJ2-7; TRBD2 matches at 9 bases. This sample comprised peripheral blood, obtained 28 days after the second AZD1222 dose. The source is an adult who received the AZD1222 COVID-19 vaccine. In DNA form, the CDR3 reads TGTGCCAGCACCTTGACTAGCGGAGCCTACGAGCAGTACTTC. Amino acid sequence: CASTLTSGAYEQYF.